Following are 32 T cell receptor beta chains from one sample sequenced in a study of blood T cell repertoires in COVID-19 (dated by TCRdb to about 2020). The protocol used for the library was the immunoSEQ multiplex PCR assay. TCRdb obtained this table from immuneACCESS and retained in-frame rearrangements with V and J assigned. These tables miss some clones; where compared with another copy, unresolved V genes account for less than half of the shortfall, and the remainder is unexplained. This sample comprises 110,000 or so clones, roughly 89% of them detected only once. The ten most abundant clones make up 2% to 2.5% of the sample. The sample comprised peripheral blood. These receptors all come from a woman between 50 and 59 years old with acute or convalescent COVID-19.

Notes on this clone: Other DNA sequences from this sample encode an identical CDR3 as well. This chain links TRBV7-2 with TRBJ1-2, with a weak D call TRBD1 (6 bases). CDR1 and CDR2 from the germline V gene are SGHTA and FQGNSA. The CDR3 has 12 amino acids. V was trimmed by 4 bases and J by 8 bases, leaving 11 bases between them. CDR3 sequence (DNA): TGTGCCAGCAGCTCGCAGGGGTACGGCTACACCTTC. Its translation is CASSSQGYGYTF.

The gene calls are TRBV11-2 and TRBJ1-1, with D unresolved. Trimming removed 0 bases at V and 4 bases at J, with 12 bases between. Looked up from germline, CDR1 is SGHAT and CDR2 is FQNNGV. The CDR3 runs 15 residues. The CDR3: CASSLDAGYGTEAFF. The DNA for the CDR3 is TGTGCCAGCAGCTTAGATGCGGGTTATGGCACTGAAGCTTTCTTT.

The chain links TRBV6-1 to TRBJ1-4; the match to TRBD1 covers 10 bases. The CDR3 is 20 residues long. The germline gives CDR1 MNHNS, CDR2 SASEGT. Trimming removed 3 bases from V and 2 bases from J; junction bases left unmatched: 15. The CDR3 bases are TGTGCCAGCAGTGACTTTGTACCCGGGACAGGGGTGGGCACTAATGAAAAACTGTTTTTT. Residues: CASSDFVPGTGVGTNEKLFF.

The V and J genes are TRBV7-6 and TRBJ2-1, with 12 bases identical to TRBD2. CDR3 size: 16 residues. Germline trimming cut 5 bases from V and 10 bases from J; bases unmatched to any gene: 12. Germline loops: CDR1 SGHVS, CDR2 FNYEAQ. In DNA, the CDR3 is TGTGCCAGCAGCCCCTTCCCTAGCGGGGGGGCTATGGAGCAGTTCTTC. This translates into CASSPFPSGGAMEQFF.

This clone was found a few times. The chain links TRBV7-8 to TRBJ2-7, with 10 bases lining up with TRBD1. V lost 3 bases to trimming and J lost 3 bases; unmatched junction nucleotides: 2. The CDR3 covers 14 residues. CDR1 is SGHVS, CDR2 FQNEAQ, per germline. CDR3 residues: CASSLTGGGYEQYF. The CDR3 DNA sequence: TGTGCCAGCAGCTTGACAGGGGGCGGCTACGAGCAGTACTTC.

The J gene is TRBJ1-1, the V gene TRBV3-1 (or the pseudogene TRBV3-2), with TRBD1 as a possible D gene (6 bases). V was trimmed by 4 bases and J by 2 bases, leaving 14 bases between them. Germline assignment: CDR1 LGHDT and CDR2 YNNKEL (reference sequence). CDR3 length: 15 residues. DNA for the CDR3: TGTGCCAGCAGCCCGACAGGCACGCCAAACACTGAAGCTTTCTTT. It encodes CASSPTGTPNTEAFF.

The chain couples TRBV6-7 to TRBJ2-5; D is perhaps TRBD1 (5 bases). TRBV6-7 belongs to the ORF category, with a function that is uncertain. This CDR3 is built from 14 residues. Trimming cost V 0 bases and J 5 bases, with 10 bases left between them. DNA of the CDR3: TGTGCCAGCAGTTACTCAAGGGGCAGCGAGACCCAGTACTTC. This codes for CASSYSRGSETQYF.

V gene TRBV6-5 combines with J gene TRBJ1-5; 8 bases fit TRBD1. Losses at the gene ends were 5 bases for V and 6 bases for J; bases not matched to a gene: 6. This CDR3 contains 14 residues. Germline lookup yields CDR1 MNHEY and CDR2 SVGAGI. In DNA form, the CDR3 reads TGTGCCAGCAGTCCCGACAGGGGAGGTCAGCCCCAGCATTTT. Translation: CASSPDRGGQPQHF.

The J gene is TRBJ1-3, the V gene TRBV21-1. TRBV21-1 is shown as a pseudogene. The CDR3 covers 17 residues. The CDR3 bases are TGTGCCAGCAGCAAATCGTCGGAGGAGGACTCTGGAAACACCATATATTTT. Translated, it gives CASSKSSEEDSGNTIYF.

V usage is TRBV6-1 and J usage is TRBJ2-3, with D maybe TRBD2 (6 bases). Between the trimmed V and J ends, which lost 1 base and 6 bases, there was a span of 14 bases. Germline assignment: CDR1 MNHNS and CDR2 SASEGT. This CDR3 contains 15 residues. The CDR3 is CASSEGASVGDTQYF. The CDR3 nucleotides read TGTGCCAGCAGTGAAGGAGCTAGCGTTGGTGATACGCAGTATTTT.

The chain is built from TRBV2 and TRBJ1-1; D remains unclear. The ends were cut back, 4 bases at V and 4 bases at J, with 7 bases in the middle. Germline V gives CDR1 SNHLY, CDR2 FYNNEI. CDR3 length: 12 amino acids. Here the CDR3 DNA reads TGTGCCAGCAGTGGCCAGCGCACTGAAGCTTTCTTT. As protein: CASSGQRTEAFF.

This chain links TRBV7-9 with TRBJ1-5; D may be TRBD1 (5 bases). The germline V and J ends were trimmed by 1 base and 5 bases, with 15 bases remaining between them. The length of the CDR3 is 16 residues. CDR1 is SEHNR, CDR2 FQNEAQ, per germline (reference sequence). In DNA, the CDR3 is TGTGCCAGCAGCTTAGGGTCAGGGAAGGGCCATCAGCCCCAGCATTTT. Translation gives CASSLGSGKGHQPQHF.

This chain joins TRBV5-8 and TRBJ1-1; maybe TRBD1 (5 bases). The V gene's germline CDR1 is SGHTS and CDR2 YDEGEE. This CDR3 is 13 amino acids long. V lost 1 base and J lost 1, with 5 bases in between. CDR3: CASSLTGNTEAFF. Here the CDR3 DNA reads TGTGCCAGCAGCTTGACAGGGAACACTGAAGCTTTCTTT. Supplemented by reference TRBV5-8 and TRBJ1-1, the full variable domain reads EAGVTQSPTHLIKTRGQQATLRCSPISGHTSVYWYQQALGLGLQFLLWYDEGEERNRGNFPPRFSGRQFPNYSSELNVNALELEDSALYLCASSLTGNTEAFFGQGTRLTVV.

The genes are TRBV6-5 and TRBJ1-2, with 8 nucleotides matching TRBD1. CDR1 and CDR2 from the germline V gene are MNHEY and SVGAGI. The CDR3 is made up of 14 amino acids. Germline trimming cut 7 bases from V and 1 base from J; bases unmatched to any gene: 5. CDR3 sequence reads: CASIATGVNYGYTF. In nucleotides, the CDR3 is TGTGCCAGCATAGCGACAGGGGTTAACTATGGCTACACCTTC.

V is TRBV12-3 or TRBV12-4 and J is TRBJ1-1, with D uncertain. Trimming removed 3 bases at V and 6 bases at J, with 5 bases between. The CDR3 length is 11 residues. CDR3 nucleotide sequence: TGTGCCAGCAGTTTCGGTCCTGAAGCTTTCTTT. Protein: CASSFGPEAFF.

The V call is TRBV27, the J call TRBJ1-2; D perhaps matches TRBD1 (6 bases). Germline-derived CDR1 and CDR2 are MNHEY and SMNVEV (reference sequence). Trimming pared 5 bases from V and 4 bases from J, leaving 17 bases between. This CDR3 is 15 amino acids long. The CDR3 DNA reads TGTGCCAGCAGTAGGTCGGACAGACGGGCCTATGGCTACACCTTC. This translates into CASSRSDRRAYGYTF.

CDR3 amino acids: CASSLGQSNQPQHF. In nucleotides, the CDR3 is TGCGCCAGCAGCTTGGGACAGAGCAATCAGCCCCAGCATTTT. V usage is TRBV5-1 and J usage is TRBJ1-5; D perhaps matches TRBD1 (5 bases). The V gene lost 0 bases and the J gene lost 1 base, with 5 bases spanning the gap. Germline V lookup: CDR1 SGHRS, CDR2 YFSETQ. The CDR3 is 14 residues long.

The chain is built from TRBV9 and TRBJ2-2; maybe TRBD1 (6 bases). This CDR3 comprises 17 residues. CDR1 and CDR2 from the germline V gene are SGDLS and YYNGEE. The V gene lost 1 base and the J gene lost 5 bases, with 18 bases spanning the gap. CDR3 amino acids: CASSVMGAGVSTGELFF. In DNA, the CDR3 is TGTGCCAGCAGCGTAATGGGGGCAGGGGTTTCGACCGGGGAGCTGTTTTTT.

Regarding this clone: The sample carries other DNA sequences with the same CDR3. The rearrangement uses TRBV6-5 and TRBJ1-1; 9 nucleotides agree with TRBD1. The CDR3 has 15 residues. Per the germline V gene, CDR1 is MNHEY and CDR2 is SVGAGI. With V trimmed by 6 bases and J by 0 bases, 5 bases remained unmatched. DNA of the CDR3: TGTGCCAGCAGCCCGGGACAGGGCCTGAACACTGAAGCTTTCTTT. Protein sequence: CASSPGQGLNTEAFF.

This chain connects TRBV4-1 to TRBJ1-2; tentative D call: TRBD1 (5 bases). The CDR3 sequence is 17 residues long. V lost 0 bases, J lost 3 bases, and 17 bases lay in between. From germline, CDR1 is MGHRA and CDR2 YSYEKL. CDR3 sequence (DNA): TGCGCCAGCAGCCAAGATCTTGGTTCAGGGCAATACTATGGCTACACCTTC. The encoded protein is CASSQDLGSGQYYGYTF.

This clone was detected a few times. The V gene is TRBV5-1, the J gene TRBJ2-1; 11 bases match TRBD2. The germline V gene has CDR1 SGHRS and CDR2 YFSETQ. This CDR3 is built from 16 residues. Trimming took 5 bases from V and 0 from J; bases not matched to a gene: 4. The DNA of the CDR3 is TGCGCCAGCAGTACCGGGACTAGCGGCTCCTACAATGAGCAGTTCTTC. This translates into CASSTGTSGSYNEQFF.

V gene TRBV2 combines with J gene TRBJ2-5, with D maybe TRBD2 (6 bases). CDR3 length equals 16 residues. Germline assignment: CDR1 SNHLY and CDR2 FYNNEI. V lost 0 bases, J lost 4 bases, and 15 bases lay in between. CDR3 bases: TGTGCCAGCAGTGAAGCGCTCGGAGGGGCCGGAGAGACCCAGTACTTC. This encodes CASSEALGGAGETQYF. Full variable domain (remainder filled in from reference TRBV2 and TRBJ2-5): EPEVTQTPSHQVTQMGQEVILRCVPISNHLYFYWYRQILGQKVEFLVSFYNNEISEKSEIFDDQFSVERPDGSNFTLKIRSTKLEDSAMYFCASSEALGGAGETQYFGPGTRLLVL.

The chain couples TRBV13 to TRBJ1-1; D gene ambiguous. The CDR3 totals 17 residues. V was shortened by 6 bases and J by 1 base, with 21 bases between the two germline ends. Germline V gene sequence: CDR1 PRHDT, CDR2 FYEKMQ (reference sequence). The CDR3 spells CASSFYLGGNQNTEAFF. As DNA, the CDR3 is TGTGCCAGCAGTTTTTACCTGGGCGGGAATCAGAACACTGAAGCTTTCTTT.

The chain carries TRBV7-9 and TRBJ1-6; D is perhaps TRBD1 (5 bases). Trimming left V 5 bases short and J 5 bases short, with 13 bases between. Germline V gives CDR1 SEHNR, CDR2 FQNEAQ (reference sequence). The CDR3 contains 15 residues. The CDR3 nucleotides are TGTGCCAGCAGCAGAGGACAAAGTCATAATTCACCCCTCCACTTT. This gives the protein CASSRGQSHNSPLHF.

The genes are TRBV15 and TRBJ2-7, with a possible D match to TRBD2 (6 bases). Trimming removed 2 bases at V and 1 base at J, with 15 bases between. CDR1 is LNHNV and CDR2 is YYDKDF in the germline V gene (reference sequence). The CDR3 is 16 residues long. Written as DNA, the CDR3 is TGTGCCACCAGCAGAAACCGGGGGTTCCCGTCCTACGAGCAGTACTTC. Translated: CATSRNRGFPSYEQYF.

The chain carries TRBV5-1 and TRBJ1-5; a possible D gene is TRBD1 (6 bases). Trimming left V 0 bases short and J 4 bases short, with 11 bases between. Germline-derived CDR1 and CDR2 are SGHRS and YFSETQ. The CDR3 consists of 15 residues. This CDR3 reads CASSLGGQGNQPQHF. The DNA of the CDR3 is TGCGCCAGCAGCTTGGGTGGGCAGGGGAATCAGCCCCAGCATTTT.

Written as DNA, the CDR3 is TGTGCCAGCAGTCCCGGGACAGGGGAGCCTGAAGCTTTCTTT. This encodes CASSPGTGEPEAFF. The rearrangement links TRBV6-5 to TRBJ1-1, with 10 bases identical to TRBD1. This CDR3 spans 14 amino acids. Losses at the gene ends were 5 bases for V and 6 bases for J; bases not matched to a gene: 6. Germline lookup yields CDR1 MNHEY and CDR2 SVGAGI.

The chain uses TRBV11-3 and TRBJ1-2, with 8 bases identical to TRBD1. J lost 0 bases, V lost 8 bases, and 11 bases had no gene match. Germline assignment: CDR1 SGHNT and CDR2 YENEEA. The CDR3 is 16 amino acids. CDR3 bases: TGTGCCAGCTCTACTCGGGACAGGCGGACTAACTATGGCTACACCTTC. Translating it yields CASSTRDRRTNYGYTF.

CDR3 protein: CSVAGGPISYEQYF. The CDR3 nucleotides read TGCAGCGTGGCAGGGGGGCCAATCTCCTACGAGCAGTACTTC. The chain uses TRBV29-1 and TRBJ2-7; TRBD1 is a possible D gene (7 bases). The CDR3 totals 14 residues. CDR1 SQVTM and CDR2 ANQGSEA come from the germline V gene. Trimming pared 6 bases from V and 0 bases from J, leaving 15 bases between.

The V call is TRBV5-1, the J call TRBJ1-1, with 8 positions matching TRBD1. The CDR3 contains 16 residues. V lost 4 bases to trimming and J lost 2 bases; unmatched junction nucleotides: 10. The V gene's germline CDR1 is SGHRS and CDR2 YFSETQ. The CDR3 loop reads CASSTRSGGGNTEAFF. Here the CDR3 DNA reads TGCGCCAGCAGCACCCGATCAGGGGGCGGAAACACTGAAGCTTTCTTT.

The rearrangement uses TRBV11-2 and TRBJ2-1; D is perhaps TRBD1 (6 bases). Germline CDR1 and CDR2: SGHAT and FQNNGV. The V end lost 5 bases, the J end lost 5 bases, and 19 bases lay between the germline ends. The CDR3 loop spans 16 amino acids. The chain's CDR3 is CASSLRQDDYHNEQFF. The CDR3 DNA sequence: TGTGCCAGCAGCCTCCGACAGGACGATTATCACAATGAGCAGTTCTTC.

The chain uses TRBV10-1 and TRBJ1-3, with D unclear. V dropped 3 bases and J dropped 0 bases, with 9 bases sitting between them. The CDR3 is made up of 15 amino acids. The germline CDR1 and CDR2 sequences are WNHNN and SYGVQD (reference sequence). CDR3 bases: TGCGCCAGCAGTGATGCGGAATACTCTGGAAACACCATATATTTT. Its protein product is CASSDAEYSGNTIYF.